This T cell receptor beta chain originates from a study of OX40 agonist ivuxolimab in advanced cancers. In germline, CDR1 is MDHEN, CDR2 SYDVKM. This CDR3 spans 15 amino acids. Trimming took off 1 base at V and 5 bases at J, with 14 bases between the two ends. Some clones are missing from TCRdb's copy, which holds only in-frame ones; the method was immunoSEQ multiplex PCR. Among just under 65,000 clones listed, less than 95% were seen once. With baseline, cycle 4 day 1, and cycle 7 day 1 as timepoints, blood was sampled. To note about this clone: As yet, its antigen is unknown.

General study results and limits: Expanded peripheral T-cell antigen specificity went undetermined. At doses 0.1 to 3.0 mg/kg, CD4+ and CD8+ clones expanded.

This specimen consisted of CD4+ or CD8+ T cells sorted from blood, obtained in a trial of the OX40 agonist ivuxolimab. V is TRBV28 and J is TRBJ2-5, with a possible D match to TRBD2 (5 bases). The sequence was obtained from an adult with an advanced solid tumor such as melanoma, head and neck, liver or kidney cancer. CDR3 coding DNA: TGTGCCAGCAGTTTATTGGATGGAGGCCTCGAGACCCAGTACTTC. Protein: CASSLLDGGLETQYF.